Each of the 13 T cell receptor beta chains below was sequenced from the same sample in a study of shared clonotypes between healthy human individuals. Method: immunoSEQ multiplex PCR; TCRdb's copy keeps in-frame clones and lacks some. The sample includes 2.5 million or so clones, 85% to 95% of them seen just once. The sequenced sample was naive CD4+ T cells sorted from blood. The subset is: CD45RA+ positively selected. Source of these receptors: a man aged 18 to 35 in good health.

The V gene is TRBV10-1, the J gene TRBJ2-3; TRBD1 is a possible D gene (6 bases). The CDR3 spans 14 residues. CDR1 WNHNN and CDR2 SYGVQD come from the germline V gene (reference sequence). V gave up 3 bases and J gave up 2 bases, with 9 bases separating them. As DNA, the CDR3 is TGCGCCAGCAGTGAACAGGGCCCCACAGATACGCAGTATTTT. As protein: CASSEQGPTDTQYF.

This CDR3 is CASSRSLLTVNEQFF. CDR3 nucleotides: TGTGCCAGCAGCCGATCTTTGCTTACGGTCAATGAGCAGTTCTTC. This chain uses TRBV27 with TRBJ2-1; D remains unclear. CDR1 and CDR2 (germline): MNHEY, SMNVEV (reference sequence). The V end lost 6 bases, the J end lost 6 bases, and 18 bases lay between the germline ends. The CDR3 length is 15 residues.

This sequence joins TRBV10-1 and TRBJ2-3; 11 nucleotides match TRBD2. V lost 0 bases, J lost 6 bases, and 5 bases stayed unmatched. This CDR3 comprises 16 residues. Looked up from germline, CDR1 is WNHNN and CDR2 is SYGVQD (reference sequence). This chain's CDR3 is CASSESTSGRTDTQYF. For the CDR3, the DNA is TGCGCCAGCAGTGAGTCCACTAGCGGGAGAACCGATACGCAGTATTTT.

This chain joins TRBV11-2 and TRBJ2-1; D call uncertain. Germline CDR1 is SGHAT and CDR2 is FQNNGV. CDR3 length: 14 residues. In DNA, the CDR3 is TGTGCAAACAAACCGAGTGGGTCCTACAATGAGCAGTTCTTC. This encodes CANKPSGSYNEQFF.

The chain is built from TRBV28 and TRBJ2-3, with unresolved D. The CDR3 extends over 14 amino acids. Germline CDR1 reads MDHEN; CDR2 reads SYDVKM. V was clipped by 3 bases and J by 3 bases, with 10 bases between them. The CDR3 protein is CASSFRQMTDTQYF. As DNA, the CDR3 is TGTGCCAGCAGTTTTAGGCAGATGACAGATACGCAGTATTTT.

A few counts support this clone. This rearrangement joins TRBV10-3 to TRBJ1-4, with D perhaps TRBD1 (5 bases). Germline CDR1 and CDR2: ENHRY and SYGVKD. The V gene lost 10 bases and the J gene lost 4 bases, with 13 bases spanning the gap. The length of the CDR3 is 13 residues. The DNA for the CDR3 is TGTGCCACCGCCTGGGGCAATAATGAAAAACTGTTTTTT. It encodes CATAWGNNEKLFF.

The V gene is TRBV7-8, the J gene TRBJ2-3; D call uncertain. Germline V gives CDR1 SGHVS, CDR2 FQNEAQ. This CDR3 spans 14 amino acids. V lost 1 base to trimming and J lost 6 bases, with 11 bases between them. The CDR3 sequence: CASSLVAQYDTQYF. The CDR3 bases are TGTGCCAGCAGCTTAGTAGCACAGTACGATACGCAGTATTTT.

The chain employs TRBV30 and TRBJ2-1, with TRBD2 matching 13 bases. CDR3 length: 16 amino acids. Germline CDR1 reads GTSNPN; CDR2 reads SVGIG (reference sequence). The junction had 7 bases not matched to a gene; V was cut back by 2 bases and J by 6 bases. The CDR3 region has the DNA TGTGCCTGGAGTCGGACCGGGACTAGCGGGATCAATGAGCAGTTCTTC. This sequence encodes CAWSRTGTSGINEQFF.

CDR3 DNA sequence: TGTGCCAGCAGCCGGGGAGGAGGGGGCTGGCAGCCCCAGCATTTT. Translating it yields CASSRGGGGWQPQHF. This sequence joins TRBV28 and TRBJ1-5; the match to TRBD1 covers 7 bases. Germline V gene data show CDR1 as MDHEN and CDR2 as SYDVKM. The CDR3 sequence is 15 residues long. Unmatched junction bases numbered 12, after V lost 6 bases and J lost 7 bases.

As to this clone: Other DNA sequences in this sample translate to the same CDR3. The chain employs TRBV6-5 and TRBJ2-3; no definite D call. The CDR3 length is 13 residues. Germline V gene sequence: CDR1 MNHEY, CDR2 SVGAGI. Trimming removed 6 bases from V and 0 bases from J, with 7 bases in between. This CDR3 reads CASSQTSTDTQYF. DNA for the CDR3: TGTGCCAGCAGCCAGACCAGCACAGATACGCAGTATTTT.

The V call is TRBV21-1, the J call TRBJ2-2. TRBV21-1 is an annotated pseudogene. The CDR3 totals 15 residues. CDR3 coding DNA: TGTGCCAGCAGCAGGGGAGGGGGCGACACCGGGGAGCTGTTTTTT. Protein sequence: CASSRGGGDTGELFF.

The chain couples TRBV11-2 to TRBJ1-4; 7 nucleotides align to TRBD1. The V segment lost 6 bases and the J segment 6 bases; nucleotides outside the gene matches: 4. From germline, CDR1 is SGHAT and CDR2 FQNNGV. This CDR3 is built from 13 residues. This CDR3 is CASRKTGHEKLFF. The CDR3 region has the DNA TGTGCCAGCAGGAAGACAGGGCATGAAAAACTGTTTTTT. The whole variable domain, filled in from reference TRBV11-2 and TRBJ1-4, reads EAGVAQSPRYKIIEKRQSVAFWCNPISGHATLYWYQQILGQGPKLLIQFQNNGVVDDSQLPKDRFSAERLKGVDSTLKIQPAKLEDSAVYLCASRKTGHEKLFFGSGTQLSVL.

The J gene is TRBJ2-1, the V gene TRBV14; D may correspond to TRBD1 or TRBD2 (5 bases each). Germline V lookup: CDR1 SGHDN, CDR2 FVKESK. Trimming removed 5 bases at V and 2 bases at J, with 16 bases between. This CDR3 is 16 amino acids long. The DNA for the CDR3 is TGTGCCAGCAGCTTAACCGGGACCGTCACCTACAATGAGCAGTTCTTC. It yields the protein CASSLTGTVTYNEQFF.